These 32 T cell receptor beta chains originate from one sample sequenced in a study of blood T cell repertoires in COVID-19. Produced via immunoSEQ multiplex PCR; TCRdb's table is partial and in-frame only. The sample holds about 360,000 clones; nearly 90% are singletons and the top ten take approximately 2.1%. Sequences were obtained from PBMCs or T cells enriched from blood (not recorded which). The receptor source for this set is a woman between 40 and 50 years old with acute COVID-19.

J is TRBJ2-2 and V is TRBV5-4; 10 bases map to TRBD1. The CDR3 extends over 16 amino acids. V shed 2 bases and J 5 bases; nucleotides not matched to a gene: 6. CDR1 is SGHNT, CDR2 YYREEE, per germline (reference sequence). The DNA of the CDR3 is TGTGCCAGCAGCTTCACGACAGGGGGCAGAACCGGGGAGCTGTTTTTT. Residues: CASSFTTGGRTGELFF.

This chain joins TRBV10-1 and TRBJ2-1; D not certain. Germline CDR1 WNHNN, CDR2 SYGVQD (reference sequence). The CDR3 is 13 residues long. V lost 0 bases and J 7 bases, leaving 7 bases between the germline ends. The CDR3 DNA is TGCGCCAGCAGTGAGTCGTCCTTTAATGAGCAGTTCTTC. Translated, it gives CASSESSFNEQFF.

This clone showed up just once. This chain joins TRBV13 and TRBJ2-3; 11 positions match TRBD2. The trim removed 5 bases at V and 1 base at J, leaving 5 bases unmatched. CDR3 length: 16 amino acids. Germline V gives CDR1 PRHDT, CDR2 FYEKMQ (reference sequence). CDR3 in DNA: TGTGCCAGCAGCCCCCAGGGACTAGCGGGCACAGATACGCAGTATTTT. Translating it yields CASSPQGLAGTDTQYF.

The chain couples TRBV27 to TRBJ2-3, with 9 bases aligning to TRBD1. Germline values: CDR1 MNHEY, CDR2 SMNVEV (reference sequence). Unmatched junction bases numbered 6, after V lost 6 bases and J lost 2 bases. The CDR3 runs to 15 residues. CDR3 coding DNA: TGTGCCAGCAGCAAGGACAGGGGTATCACAGATACGCAGTATTTT. Amino acid sequence: CASSKDRGITDTQYF.

The V gene is TRBV2, the J gene TRBJ1-2; D is uncertain. V was trimmed by 5 bases and J by 8 bases, leaving 15 bases between them. The germline V gene encodes CDR1 SNHLY and CDR2 FYNNEI. The CDR3 length is 13 residues. The CDR3 loop reads CASSLREAGGYTF. CDR3 in DNA: TGTGCCAGCAGTTTAAGGGAGGCAGGCGGCTACACCTTC.

V is TRBV24-1 and J is TRBJ2-3, with 9 bases matching TRBD2. Losses at the gene ends were 0 bases for V and 0 bases for J; bases not matched to a gene: 0. This CDR3 has 16 amino acids. Germline CDR1 KGHDR, CDR2 SFDVKD. The CDR3 DNA is TGTGCCACCAGTGATTTGACTAGCGGGAGCACAGATACGCAGTATTTT. Amino acids: CATSDLTSGSTDTQYF.

The chain links TRBV5-1 to TRBJ1-1; TRBD1 is a possible D gene (6 bases). V was cut by 3 bases and J by 1 base, with 13 bases left in between. Germline V lookup: CDR1 SGHRS, CDR2 YFSETQ. The CDR3 totals 15 residues. This CDR3 is CASSWGHGTNTEAFF. The CDR3 nucleotides are TGCGCCAGCAGCTGGGGACACGGAACGAACACTGAAGCTTTCTTT.

The rearrangement links TRBV3-1 (or the pseudogene TRBV3-2) to TRBJ2-5; no clear D. CDR1 is LGHDT, CDR2 YNNKEL, per germline (reference sequence). Deletions cut 0 bases from V and 7 bases from J, with 9 bases between. The CDR3 consists of 13 residues. The CDR3 sequence is CASSQDRPGTQYF. CDR3 nucleotide sequence: TGTGCCAGCAGCCAAGATCGCCCGGGGACCCAGTACTTC.

The chain employs TRBV7-8 and TRBJ1-1; 8 bases fit TRBD1. The CDR3 sequence is 19 residues long. Germline V gene data show CDR1 as SGHVS and CDR2 as FQNEAQ. The trim removed 3 bases at V and 5 bases at J, leaving 20 bases unmatched. CDR3 DNA: TGTGCCAGCAGCTTTCTAGCACGACGGACAGGGAAAGTTACTACTGAAGCTTTCTTT. Amino acids: CASSFLARRTGKVTTEAFF.

The chain has TRBV23-1 and TRBJ1-6; D remains ambiguous. TRBV23-1 belongs to the ORF category, with a function that is uncertain. V shed 8 bases and J shed 10 bases, with 21 bases lying between them. The length of the CDR3 is 15 residues. CDR3 sequence (DNA): TGCGCCAGCCCCCCTCCGGAGGGTCTCGGGTCACCCCTCCACTTT. This encodes CASPPPEGLGSPLHF.

The chain joins TRBV6-5 to TRBJ1-5; maybe TRBD1 (6 bases). The CDR3 extends over 13 amino acids. Trimming removed 4 bases from V and 9 bases from J, with 13 bases in between. In germline, CDR1 is MNHEY, CDR2 SVGAGI. The CDR3 is CASSSRGPRPQHF. CDR3 bases: TGTGCCAGCAGTTCCAGGGGCCCTCGGCCCCAGCATTTT.

This rearrangement joins TRBV7-9 to TRBJ2-3; unclear D gene. CDR1 SEHNR and CDR2 FQNEAQ come from the germline V gene (reference sequence). V was shortened by 4 bases and J by 6 bases, with 11 bases between the two germline ends. The CDR3 is 13 residues long. This CDR3 reads CASSSPHLDTQYF. The CDR3 DNA reads TGTGCCAGCAGCTCCCCCCACTTGGATACGCAGTATTTT.

The V call is TRBV11-2, the J call TRBJ2-4, with a possible D match to TRBD1 (6 bases). Germline V lookup: CDR1 SGHAT, CDR2 FQNNGV. This CDR3 is 16 amino acids long. V lost 5 bases, J lost 8 bases, and 22 bases lay in between. CDR3 sequence (DNA): TGTGCCAGCAGCCCCCAGTTCGTAGGGGGTAGGTACATTCAGTACTTC. Translated, it gives CASSPQFVGGRYIQYF.

This chain connects TRBV30 to TRBJ1-5, with 9 bases that match TRBD1. Trimming removed 2 bases from V and 6 bases from J; junction bases left unmatched: 5. CDR3 length: 14 amino acids. Germline lookup yields CDR1 GTSNPN and CDR2 SVGIG (reference sequence). The CDR3 protein is CAWSRTGVTQPQHF. In DNA form, the CDR3 reads TGTGCCTGGAGTCGGACAGGGGTTACTCAGCCCCAGCATTTT. Complete variable domain (other parts from reference TRBV30 and TRBJ1-5): SQTIHQWPATLVQPVGSPLSLECTVEGTSNPNLYWYRQAAGRGLQLLFYSVGIGQISSEVPQNLSASRPQDRQFILSSKKLLLSDSGFYLCAWSRTGVTQPQHFGDGTRLSIL.

The V call is TRBV19, the J call TRBJ1-1; D is perhaps TRBD1 (5 bases). This CDR3 is 14 amino acids long. The germline CDR1 and CDR2 sequences are LNHDA and SQIVND (reference sequence). V was pared by 7 bases and J by 0 bases, with 12 bases between. The CDR3 DNA reads TGTGCCAGTAATCGGTTAGGGGTGAACACTGAAGCTTTCTTT. It encodes CASNRLGVNTEAFF.

V usage is TRBV11-3 and J usage is TRBJ1-1, with 8 nucleotides matching TRBD1. In germline, CDR1 is SGHNT, CDR2 YENEEA. V was clipped by 8 bases and J by 3 bases; unmatched bases: 5. The CDR3 extends over 13 amino acids. This chain's CDR3 is CASSTGDDTEAFF. CDR3 in DNA: TGTGCCAGCTCGACAGGGGATGACACTGAAGCTTTCTTT.

This clone was picked up one time. The chain joins TRBV2 to TRBJ1-2, with 9 bases aligning to TRBD1. CDR1 and CDR2 (germline): SNHLY, FYNNEI. V lost 5 bases and J lost 4; bases outside the gene matches: 8. CDR3 length equals 15 residues. The CDR3 sequence: CASSPPGTGPYGYTF. The CDR3 bases are TGTGCCAGCAGTCCTCCCGGGACAGGGCCCTATGGCTACACCTTC.

The chain has TRBV19 and TRBJ2-7, with 8 nucleotides matching TRBD1. Germline V gene data show CDR1 as LNHDA and CDR2 as SQIVND (reference sequence). With 4 bases clipped from V and 2 bases from J, the junction kept 4 bases outside the gene matches. The length of the CDR3 is 14 residues. This CDR3 is CASSTGQGTYEQYF. In nucleotides, the CDR3 is TGTGCCAGTAGTACTGGACAGGGTACCTACGAGCAGTACTTC.

V usage is TRBV10-2 and J usage is TRBJ1-3; 9 bases fit TRBD1. V trimming: 7 bases; J trimming: 2 bases; junction bases outside the gene matches: 15. The germline V gene encodes CDR1 WSHSY and CDR2 SAAADI. The CDR3 consists of 18 residues. In nucleotides, the CDR3 is TGCGCCAGCAACCCCGGCCCCGGGACAGGGCTTACTGGAAACACCATATATTTT. This translates into CASNPGPGTGLTGNTIYF.

The V call is TRBV9, the J call TRBJ2-2, with 8 bases fitting TRBD2. The CDR3 consists of 17 residues. Germline assignment: CDR1 SGDLS and CDR2 YYNGEE. The trim removed 3 bases at V and 0 bases at J, leaving 7 bases unmatched. The CDR3, as DNA: TGTGCCAGCAGCGCCCCGGGCGGGGGGACGAACACCGGGGAGCTGTTTTTT. Translating it yields CASSAPGGGTNTGELFF.

The CDR3 loop is CASSEVGGRTFF. In DNA, the CDR3 is TGCGCCAGCAGTGAAGTTGGGGGCCGGACGTTCTTC. The chain carries TRBV10-1 and TRBJ2-1; maybe TRBD1 (6 bases). Per germline, CDR1 WNHNN and CDR2 SYGVQD (reference sequence). V was shortened by 3 bases and J by 15 bases, with 15 bases between the two germline ends. CDR3 length: 12 residues.

The chain joins TRBV5-4 to TRBJ2-1; 9 bases are shared with TRBD2. Germline V gene data show CDR1 as SGHNT and CDR2 as YYREEE (reference sequence). This CDR3 has 16 residues. Germline trimming cut 3 bases from V and 2 bases from J; bases unmatched to any gene: 6. The CDR3 loop is CASSSNSGGAYNEQFF. CDR3 in DNA: TGTGCCAGCAGCTCAAATAGCGGGGGAGCCTACAATGAGCAGTTCTTC.

The V gene is TRBV11-2, the J gene TRBJ1-2; 7 nucleotides align to TRBD1. Trimming removed 2 bases from V and 2 bases from J; junction bases left unmatched: 2. CDR1 and CDR2 from the germline V gene are SGHAT and FQNNGV. The CDR3 loop spans 14 amino acids. The chain's CDR3 is CASSLRTGNYGYTF. CDR3 nucleotides: TGTGCCAGCAGCTTAAGGACAGGCAACTATGGCTACACCTTC.

This chain links TRBV5-1 with TRBJ2-2; 7 nucleotides agree with TRBD1. The V and J ends lost 6 bases and 1 base, in that order; junction bases with no gene match: 6. Germline loops: CDR1 SGHRS, CDR2 YFSETQ. The CDR3 length is 15 residues. CDR3 nucleotide sequence: TGCGCCAGCACCCTGGGACAGCAGAACACCGGGGAGCTGTTTTTT. The encoded protein is CASTLGQQNTGELFF.

V usage is TRBV10-2 and J usage is TRBJ1-3; tentative D call: TRBD1 (5 bases). V lost 0 bases and J lost 3, with 12 bases in between. From germline, CDR1 is WSHSY and CDR2 SAAADI. This CDR3 has 16 amino acids. CDR3 residues: CASSESPGSFGNTIYF. The CDR3 DNA reads TGCGCCAGCAGTGAGTCTCCAGGGTCTTTTGGAAACACCATATATTTT.

The rearrangement joins TRBV4-2 to TRBJ1-5; D gene unclear. V was clipped by 0 bases and J by 1 base, with 7 bases between them. CDR3 size: 15 residues. From germline, CDR1 is LGHNA and CDR2 YNFKEQ. The CDR3: CASSQDGQSNQPQHF. The DNA of the CDR3 is TGTGCCAGCAGCCAAGATGGGCAGAGCAATCAGCCCCAGCATTTT.

This chain connects TRBV27 to TRBJ2-2; D unclear. Germline V gene data show CDR1 as MNHEY and CDR2 as SMNVEV (reference sequence). There are 14 residues in the CDR3. Deletions cut 7 bases from V and 0 bases from J, with 9 bases between. The CDR3 here is CASTLLANTGELFF. The DNA of the CDR3 is TGTGCCAGCACCCTTTTAGCGAACACCGGGGAGCTGTTTTTT.

The chain joins TRBV5-1 to TRBJ2-1; 11 nucleotides line up with TRBD2. The CDR3 is 16 residues long. Losses at the gene ends were 0 bases for V and 3 bases for J; bases not matched to a gene: 2. Per the germline V gene, CDR1 is SGHRS and CDR2 is YFSETQ. The CDR3 spells CASSLAGTSGYNEQFF. The CDR3 region has the DNA TGCGCCAGCAGCTTGGCCGGGACTAGCGGCTACAATGAGCAGTTCTTC.

V usage is TRBV18 and J usage is TRBJ1-1, with D unclear. Germline loops: CDR1 KGHSH, CDR2 LQKENI. Trimming took 4 bases from V and 1 from J, leaving 7 bases between them. The CDR3 is 13 residues long. The CDR3 is CASSRIGNTEAFF. CDR3 nucleotide sequence: TGTGCCAGCTCACGCATCGGGAACACTGAAGCTTTCTTT.

The V and J genes are TRBV19 and TRBJ1-4; D perhaps matches TRBD1 (5 bases). With 10 bases removed from V and 3 bases from J, the gap between germline ends came to 18 bases. The CDR3 length is 15 residues. The germline V gene has CDR1 LNHDA and CDR2 SQIVND (reference sequence). The CDR3 region is CATQDPTEANEKLFF. CDR3 nucleotides: TGTGCCACCCAAGACCCGACAGAGGCTAATGAAAAACTGTTTTTT.

The chain links TRBV23-1 to TRBJ2-3, with 11 bases matching TRBD2. TRBV23-1 belongs to the ORF category, with a function that is uncertain. Losses at the gene ends were 9 bases for V and 0 bases for J; bases not matched to a gene: 11. The CDR3 is made up of 17 amino acids. In DNA, the CDR3 is TGCGCCAGATTACCTAGCGGGGGGTATAATAGCACAGATACGCAGTATTTT. Translated: CARLPSGGYNSTDTQYF.

The chain couples TRBV20-1 to TRBJ1-2; D is unclear. The CDR3 is 11 residues long. The germline V gene has CDR1 DFQATT and CDR2 SNEGSKA (reference sequence). V lost 6 bases and J 3 bases, leaving 8 bases between the germline ends. The CDR3 sequence is CSATPDYGYTF. The DNA of the CDR3 is TGCAGTGCCACGCCGGACTATGGCTACACCTTC.